One and the same sample provided the 23 T cell receptor beta chains below, sequenced in a study of identifying expanded T cells in peripheral blood (dated by TCRdb to about 2019). Preparation of the library involved the immunoSEQ multiplex PCR assay. TCRdb provides this immuneACCESS table in a form limited to in-frame rearrangements. Some clones are lacking; in checked studies, under half of them reflect an unresolved V gene, and why the rest are absent is not known. The sample records some 77,000 clones, roughly 91% of which are singletons. Under 20% of the sample lies in the top ten. The sample taken for sequencing was blood. The source is a person aged 18 to 70 in good health.

The CDR3 DNA is TGTGCCAGCACCTTCCTCTACACTGAAGCTTTCTTT. Protein sequence: CASTFLYTEAFF. The rearrangement joins TRBV5-6 to TRBJ1-1; D call uncertain. V dropped 6 bases and J dropped 3 bases, with 9 bases sitting between them. The CDR3 covers 12 residues. CDR1 and CDR2 (germline): SGHDT, YYEEEE.

V and J are TRBV7-7 and TRBJ2-5; 9 nucleotides match TRBD1. CDR3 size: 16 residues. The trim removed 3 bases at V and 2 bases at J, leaving 7 bases unmatched. CDR1 is SSHAT and CDR2 is FNYEAQ in the germline V gene (reference sequence). This chain's CDR3 is CASSLGQGSWQETQYF. As DNA, the CDR3 is TGTGCCAGCAGCTTGGGACAGGGATCCTGGCAAGAGACCCAGTACTTC.

The V and J genes are TRBV2 and TRBJ2-3; D is possibly TRBD2 (5 bases). V lost 7 bases and J 4 bases, leaving 15 bases between the germline ends. Looked up from germline, CDR1 is SNHLY and CDR2 is FYNNEI. This CDR3 region has 14 residues. CDR3 protein: CASTDGLASDTQYF. The CDR3 coding sequence is TGTGCCAGCACCGATGGGCTAGCATCAGATACGCAGTATTTT. Based on the CDR3 plus reference TRBV2 and TRBJ2-3, the full variable domain is EPEVTQTPSHQVTQMGQEVILRCVPISNHLYFYWYRQILGQKVEFLVSFYNNEISEKSEIFDDQFSVERPDGSNFTLKIRSTKLEDSAMYFCASTDGLASDTQYFGPGTRLTVL.

This clone turned up a few times. The chain uses TRBV5-6 and TRBJ2-7; a possible D gene is TRBD2 (7 bases). Germline-derived CDR1 and CDR2 are SGHDT and YYEEEE. The CDR3 is made up of 16 amino acids. Deletions cut 2 bases from V and 2 bases from J, with 17 bases between. As DNA, the CDR3 is TGTGCCAGCAGCTTATCGATCGGGGGGCCCCCCTACGAGCAGTACTTC. This encodes CASSLSIGGPPYEQYF.

The genes are TRBV5-1 and TRBJ2-2; maybe TRBD2 (5 bases). The germline CDR1 and CDR2 sequences are SGHRS and YFSETQ. Trimming cost V 0 bases and J 2 bases, with 8 bases left between them. The CDR3 is 15 amino acids. The DNA for the CDR3 is TGCGCCAGCAGCTTGGGAGCGGCTAACACCGGGGAGCTGTTTTTT. As protein: CASSLGAANTGELFF.

The chain recombines TRBV20-1 with TRBJ1-6; D call uncertain. The CDR3 has 10 amino acids. Trimming took 2 bases from V and 15 from J, leaving 8 bases between them. Germline CDR1 DFQATT, CDR2 SNEGSKA (reference sequence). The CDR3 bases are TGCAGTGCTAGAAGACTAGTCCTCCACTTT. It is translated as CSARRLVLHF.

The chain is built from TRBV10-3 and TRBJ1-6; TRBD1 matches 9 bases. The CDR3 has 15 residues. Germline assignment: CDR1 ENHRY and CDR2 SYGVKD. The junction had 6 bases not matched to a gene; V was cut back by 5 bases and J by 7 bases. The CDR3 DNA reads as TGTGCCATCAGTTTGACCGGGACAGGGAATTCACCCCTCCACTTT. It translates to CAISLTGTGNSPLHF.

CDR3 nucleotides: TGCGCCAGCAGCCAAGATTGGGGGCTTGGCTATGGCTACACCTTC. It translates to CASSQDWGLGYGYTF. The chain is built from TRBV4-3 and TRBJ1-2; a possible D gene is TRBD1 (6 bases). CDR1 and CDR2 (germline): LGHNA, YSLEER. V dropped 0 bases and J dropped 4 bases, with 12 bases sitting between them. The CDR3 spans 15 residues.

This clone was seen just once. This chain uses TRBV1 with TRBJ1-5; whether TRBD1, the table's D call, matches the DNA was not checked. TRBV1 is termed a pseudogene. The CDR3 runs 14 residues. The CDR3 reads CTSSPRTGNQPQHF. DNA of the CDR3: TGCACCAGCAGCCCGCGGACAGGGAATCAGCCCCAGCATTTT.

The count of this clone is one. The chain couples TRBV29-1 to TRBJ1-1, with D hard to call. The germline CDR1 and CDR2 sequences are SQVTM and ANQGSEA. The CDR3 is 11 residues long. The V and J ends lost 2 bases and 7 bases respectively, with 8 bases between them. The DNA of the CDR3 is TGCAGCGTTGAAATGAACCGTGAAGCTTTCTTT. This sequence encodes CSVEMNREAFF.

The rearrangement joins TRBV7-4 to TRBJ1-4; no definite D call. Germline CDR1 SGHVT, CDR2 SQSDAQ. The V end was cut by 0 bases, the J end by 6 bases, with 14 bases between. This CDR3 has 16 residues. CDR3 in amino acids: CASSLALGSSDEKLFF. The CDR3, as DNA: TGTGCCAGCAGCTTAGCGCTTGGGAGTTCGGATGAAAAACTGTTTTTT.

V usage is TRBV28 and J usage is TRBJ2-7; D uncertain. V dropped 8 bases and J dropped 2 bases, with 4 bases sitting between them. Germline CDR1 MDHEN, CDR2 SYDVKM. The CDR3 runs 10 residues. This CDR3 is CASGTYEQYF. In DNA, the CDR3 is TGTGCCAGCGGAACCTACGAGCAGTACTTC.

The V gene is TRBV29-1, the J gene TRBJ2-7; perhaps TRBD1 as D (5 bases). This CDR3 spans 13 amino acids. Germline CDR1 is SQVTM and CDR2 is ANQGSEA. Trimming pared 4 bases from V and 6 bases from J, leaving 16 bases between. CDR3 amino acids: CSVVGQWGGEQYF. The CDR3 DNA follows: TGCAGCGTTGTAGGGCAGTGGGGCGGCGAGCAGTACTTC.

The CDR3 bases are TGTGCCACCAGCAGAGATCCGGGGACAGGCGCCAACGTCCTGACTTTC. Its protein is CATSRDPGTGANVLTF. The chain uses TRBV15 and TRBJ2-6, with TRBD1 identical over 8 bases. The CDR3 totals 16 residues. The J segment lost 7 bases and the V segment lost 0 bases, leaving 5 bases of the junction unmatched. Germline CDR1 LNHNV, CDR2 YYDKDF (reference sequence).

J is TRBJ2-7 and V is TRBV4-1, with TRBD1 matching over 7 bases. The CDR3 covers 14 residues. Per germline, CDR1 MGHRA and CDR2 YSYEKL. V trimming: 3 bases; J trimming: 4 bases; junction bases outside the gene matches: 6. The CDR3 sequence is CASSQATGLYEQYF. Here the CDR3 DNA reads TGCGCCAGCAGCCAGGCGACAGGGTTATACGAGCAGTACTTC.

This clone has a handful of counts. The CDR3 DNA reads as TGTGCCACCAGGAGGGACGACCCTGGGGAGCAGTACTTC. This sequence encodes CATRRDDPGEQYF. The chain combines TRBV10-3 with TRBJ2-7; the D gene is possibly TRBD2 (6 bases). The CDR3 runs 13 residues. The germline CDR1 and CDR2 sequences are ENHRY and SYGVKD. V was cut by 10 bases and J by 7 bases, with 20 bases left in between.

The chain couples TRBV11-2 to TRBJ2-7; no clear D gene. Germline-derived CDR1 and CDR2 are SGHAT and FQNNGV. CDR3 length equals 15 residues. Trimming took 3 bases from V and 0 from J, leaving 12 bases between them. CDR3 in amino acids: CASSFQAAYSYEQYF. The CDR3 DNA is TGTGCCAGCAGCTTCCAAGCCGCATACTCCTACGAGCAGTACTTC.

The chain joins TRBV7-6 to TRBJ2-3; no clear D. This CDR3 comprises 13 residues. Germline assignment: CDR1 SGHVS and CDR2 FNYEAQ. V lost 5 bases to trimming and J lost 3 bases, with 9 bases between them. The CDR3, as DNA: TGTGCCAGCAGCCCCACCGATACAGATACGCAGTATTTT. Its protein is CASSPTDTDTQYF.

J is TRBJ2-7 and V is TRBV11-2, with D possibly matching TRBD1 (5 bases). The CDR3 is made up of 15 amino acids. Germline V lookup: CDR1 SGHAT, CDR2 FQNNGV. Trimming left V 1 base short and J 3 bases short, with 13 bases between. The CDR3 reads CASSLGLGVLYEQYF. The CDR3 DNA reads as TGTGCCAGCAGCTTAGGGCTAGGGGTACTCTACGAGCAGTACTTC.

The genes are TRBV4-1 and TRBJ1-6; D remains unclear. Germline lookup yields CDR1 MGHRA and CDR2 YSYEKL. The CDR3 loop spans 17 amino acids. Between the trimmed V and J ends, which lost 3 bases and 1 base, there was a span of 13 bases. CDR3 DNA: TGCGCCAGCAGCCAGACACGGGTCCTATCCTATAATTCACCCCTCCACTTT. This encodes CASSQTRVLSYNSPLHF.

This sequence joins TRBV25-1 and TRBJ2-1; 11 bases agree with TRBD2. CDR1 MGHDK and CDR2 SYGVNS come from the germline V gene. The CDR3 consists of 14 residues. Unmatched junction bases numbered 3, after V lost 4 bases and J lost 7 bases. CDR3 DNA sequence: TGTGCCAGCAGTGTAGCGGGGGGGATAAATGAGCAGTTCTTC. Its protein is CASSVAGGINEQFF. The full variable domain, in which reference TRBV25-1 and TRBJ2-1 provide the parts outside the CDR3, is EADIYQTPRYLVIGTGKKITLECSQTMGHDKMYWYQQDPGMELHLIHYSYGVNSTEKGDLSSESTVSRIRTEHFPLTLESARPSHTSQYLCASSVAGGINEQFFGPGTRLTVL.

This rearrangement joins TRBV25-1 to TRBJ2-7, with D maybe TRBD1 (5 bases). Trimming cost V 4 bases and J 2 bases, with 9 bases left between them. Per the germline V gene, CDR1 is MGHDK and CDR2 is SYGVNS. The CDR3 extends over 13 amino acids. The CDR3, as DNA: TGTGCCAGCAGTGGTGACAGAGCCTACGAGCAGTACTTC. Residues: CASSGDRAYEQYF.

J is TRBJ2-7 and V is TRBV6-1; the D is unclear. CDR3 length equals 13 residues. The germline V and J ends were trimmed by 7 bases and 1 base, with 11 bases remaining between them. Germline CDR1 and CDR2: MNHNS and SASEGT. CDR3: CASTPPLSYEQYF. The CDR3 nucleotides are TGTGCCAGCACCCCCCCGCTATCCTACGAGCAGTACTTC.